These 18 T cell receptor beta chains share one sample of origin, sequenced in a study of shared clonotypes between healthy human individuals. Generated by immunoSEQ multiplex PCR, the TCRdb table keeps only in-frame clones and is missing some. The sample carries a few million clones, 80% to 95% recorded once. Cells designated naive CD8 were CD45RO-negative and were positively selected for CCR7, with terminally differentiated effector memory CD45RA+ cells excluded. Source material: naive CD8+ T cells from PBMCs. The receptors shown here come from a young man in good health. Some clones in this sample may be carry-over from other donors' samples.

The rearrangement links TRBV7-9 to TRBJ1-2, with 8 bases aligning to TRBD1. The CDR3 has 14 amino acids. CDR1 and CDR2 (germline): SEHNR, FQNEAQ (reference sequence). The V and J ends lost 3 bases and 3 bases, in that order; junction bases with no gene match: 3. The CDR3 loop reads CASSLYRGDYGYTF. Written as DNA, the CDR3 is TGTGCCAGCAGCTTGTACAGGGGGGACTATGGCTACACCTTC.

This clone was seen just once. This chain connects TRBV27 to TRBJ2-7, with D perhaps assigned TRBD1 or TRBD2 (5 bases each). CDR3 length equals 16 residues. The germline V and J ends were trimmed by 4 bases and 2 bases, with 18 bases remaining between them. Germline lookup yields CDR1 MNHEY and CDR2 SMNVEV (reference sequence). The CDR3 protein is CASSSNSKGTAYEQYF. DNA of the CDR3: TGTGCCAGCAGTTCAAACTCGAAAGGGACGGCCTACGAGCAGTACTTC.

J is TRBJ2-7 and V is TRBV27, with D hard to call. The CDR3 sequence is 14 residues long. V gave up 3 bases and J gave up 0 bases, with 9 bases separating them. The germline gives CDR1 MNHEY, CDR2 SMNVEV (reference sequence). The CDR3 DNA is TGTGCCAGCAGTTTGGGCAGATTCTCCTACGAGCAGTACTTC. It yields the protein CASSLGRFSYEQYF.

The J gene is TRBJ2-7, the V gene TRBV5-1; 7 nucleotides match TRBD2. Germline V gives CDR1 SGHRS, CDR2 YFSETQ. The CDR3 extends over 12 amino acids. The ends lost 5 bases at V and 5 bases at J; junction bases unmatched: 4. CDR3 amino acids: CASRTSSNEQYF. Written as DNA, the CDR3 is TGCGCCAGCAGGACTAGCAGTAACGAGCAGTACTTC.

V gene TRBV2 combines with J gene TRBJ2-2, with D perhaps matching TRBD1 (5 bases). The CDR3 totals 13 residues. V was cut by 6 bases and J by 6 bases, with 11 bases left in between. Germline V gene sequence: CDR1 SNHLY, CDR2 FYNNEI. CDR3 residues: CASRDKVAGELFF. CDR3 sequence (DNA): TGTGCCAGCAGGGACAAGGTTGCCGGGGAGCTGTTTTTT.

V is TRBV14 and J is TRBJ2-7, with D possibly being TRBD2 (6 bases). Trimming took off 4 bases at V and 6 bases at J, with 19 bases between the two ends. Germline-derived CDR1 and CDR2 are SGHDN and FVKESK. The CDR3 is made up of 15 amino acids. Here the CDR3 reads CASSLRRGLGAEQYF. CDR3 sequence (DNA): TGTGCCAGCAGCCTGAGACGGGGACTGGGCGCCGAGCAGTACTTC.

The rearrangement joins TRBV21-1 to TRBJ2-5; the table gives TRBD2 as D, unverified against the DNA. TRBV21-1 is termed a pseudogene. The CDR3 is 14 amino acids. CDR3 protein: CASSKVCSQETQYF. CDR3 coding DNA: TGTGCCAGCAGCAAAGTTTGTAGCCAAGAGACCCAGTACTTC.

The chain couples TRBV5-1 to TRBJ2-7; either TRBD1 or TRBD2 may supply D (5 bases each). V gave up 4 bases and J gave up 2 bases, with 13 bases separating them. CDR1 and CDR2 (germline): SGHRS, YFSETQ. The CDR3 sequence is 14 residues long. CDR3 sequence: CASSETGTAYEQYF. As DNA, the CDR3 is TGCGCCAGCAGCGAGACCGGGACGGCCTACGAGCAGTACTTC.

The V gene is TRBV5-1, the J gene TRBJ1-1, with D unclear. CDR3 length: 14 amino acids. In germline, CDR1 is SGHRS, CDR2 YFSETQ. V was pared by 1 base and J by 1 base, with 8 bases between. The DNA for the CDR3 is TGCGCCAGCAGCTTGAGTCAAACGAACACTGAAGCTTTCTTT. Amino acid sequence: CASSLSQTNTEAFF.

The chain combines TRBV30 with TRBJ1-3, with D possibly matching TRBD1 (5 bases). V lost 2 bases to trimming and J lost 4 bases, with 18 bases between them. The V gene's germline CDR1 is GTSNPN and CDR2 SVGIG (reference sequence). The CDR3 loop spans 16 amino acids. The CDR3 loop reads CAWSQGGALWGNTIYF. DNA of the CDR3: TGTGCCTGGAGTCAAGGAGGGGCTCTCTGGGGAAACACCATATATTTT. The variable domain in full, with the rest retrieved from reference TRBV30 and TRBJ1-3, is SQTIHQWPATLVQPVGSPLSLECTVEGTSNPNLYWYRQAAGRGLQLLFYSVGIGQISSEVPQNLSASRPQDRQFILSSKKLLLSDSGFYLCAWSQGGALWGNTIYFGEGSWLTVV.

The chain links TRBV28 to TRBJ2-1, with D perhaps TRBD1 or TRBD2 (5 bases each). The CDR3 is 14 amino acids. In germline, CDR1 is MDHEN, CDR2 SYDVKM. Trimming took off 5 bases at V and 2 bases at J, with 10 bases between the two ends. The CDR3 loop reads CASSPGTAYNEQFF. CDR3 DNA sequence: TGTGCCAGCAGTCCGGGGACGGCCTACAATGAGCAGTTCTTC. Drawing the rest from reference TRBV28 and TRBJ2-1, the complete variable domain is DVKVTQSSRYLVKRTGEKVFLECVQDMDHENMFWYRQDPGLGLRLIYFSYDVKMKEKGDIPEGYSVSREKKERFSLILESASTNQTSMYLCASSPGTAYNEQFFGPGTRLTVL.

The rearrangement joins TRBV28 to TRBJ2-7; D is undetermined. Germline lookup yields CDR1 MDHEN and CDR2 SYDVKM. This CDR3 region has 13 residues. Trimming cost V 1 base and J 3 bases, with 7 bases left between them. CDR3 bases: TGTGCCAGCAGTTTATCAGACGGCTACGAGCAGTACTTC. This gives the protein CASSLSDGYEQYF.

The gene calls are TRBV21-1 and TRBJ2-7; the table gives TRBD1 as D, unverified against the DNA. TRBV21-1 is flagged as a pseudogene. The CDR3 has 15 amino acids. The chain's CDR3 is CASSQPQGAGYEQYF. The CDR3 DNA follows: TGTGCCAGCAGCCAACCCCAGGGGGCCGGCTACGAGCAGTACTTC.

Written as DNA, the CDR3 is TGTGCCAGCATCGGCGACAGGGGATCCTACAATGAGCAGTTCTTC. The encoded protein is CASIGDRGSYNEQFF. This sequence joins TRBV2 and TRBJ2-1; 8 bases fit TRBD1. Per the germline V gene, CDR1 is SNHLY and CDR2 is FYNNEI. J was trimmed by 1 base and V by 7 bases; bases with no gene match: 6. The CDR3 consists of 15 residues. The full variable domain, completed using reference TRBV2 and TRBJ2-1, is EPEVTQTPSHQVTQMGQEVILRCVPISNHLYFYWYRQILGQKVEFLVSFYNNEISEKSEIFDDQFSVERPDGSNFTLKIRSTKLEDSAMYFCASIGDRGSYNEQFFGPGTRLTVL.

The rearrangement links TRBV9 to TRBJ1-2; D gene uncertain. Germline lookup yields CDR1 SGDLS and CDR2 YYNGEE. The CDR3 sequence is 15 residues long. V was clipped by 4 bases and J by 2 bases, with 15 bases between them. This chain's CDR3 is CASSYSKDGNYGYTF. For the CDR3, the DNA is TGTGCCAGCAGCTATTCCAAGGACGGAAACTATGGCTACACCTTC. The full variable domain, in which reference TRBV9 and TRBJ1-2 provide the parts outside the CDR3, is DSGVTQTPKHLITATGQRVTLRCSPRSGDLSVYWYQQSLDQGLQFLIQYYNGEERAKGNILERFSAQQFPDLHSELNLSSLELGDSALYFCASSYSKDGNYGYTFGSGTRLTVV.

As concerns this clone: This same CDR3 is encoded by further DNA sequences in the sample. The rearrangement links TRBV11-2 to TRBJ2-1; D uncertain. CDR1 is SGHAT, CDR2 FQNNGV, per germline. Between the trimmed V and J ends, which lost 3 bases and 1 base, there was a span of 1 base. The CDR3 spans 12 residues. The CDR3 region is CASSFSYNEQFF. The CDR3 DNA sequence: TGTGCCAGCAGCTTTTCCTACAATGAGCAGTTCTTC.

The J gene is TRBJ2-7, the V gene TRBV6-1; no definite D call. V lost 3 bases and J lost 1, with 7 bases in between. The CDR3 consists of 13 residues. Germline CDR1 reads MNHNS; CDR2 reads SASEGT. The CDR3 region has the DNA TGTGCCAGCAGTGATTGGGATTCCTACGAGCAGTACTTC. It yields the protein CASSDWDSYEQYF.

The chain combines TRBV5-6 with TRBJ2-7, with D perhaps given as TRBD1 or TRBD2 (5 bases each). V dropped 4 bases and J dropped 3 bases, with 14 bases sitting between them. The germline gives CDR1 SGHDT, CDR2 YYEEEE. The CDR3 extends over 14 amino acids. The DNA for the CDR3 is TGTGCCAGCAGCAGAGGGGCAGCAGTCTACGAGCAGTACTTC. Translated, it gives CASSRGAAVYEQYF.